This T cell receptor beta chain was observed in a study of cytomegalovirus exposure and HLA in healthy donors (dated by TCRdb to 2017 to 2019). Regarding the complete study: An earlier analysis of roughly 610 of the donors reported about 280 Gb of sequence data and 95 million to 120 million unique TCR beta sequences obtained from approximately 180 million T cells. Class I and class II HLA loci were covered by the typing at four-digit resolution. An early release that covered about 640 HLA-typed donors contained around 300 gigabases of sequencing data and 85 million to 100 million unique TCR sequences. The aim of the study was to test whether cataloging public T cell receptors could identify signatures of past pathogen exposure. Of the roughly 420 genotyped donors, roughly 76% were placed in the genetic ancestry cluster associated with self-reported Caucasian donors. Four to six DR-DQ haplotypes were handled as single units for association and clustering, since linkage in the cohort was strong. On average, over 200,000 unique TCR beta nucleotide sequences were sequenced per donor among 398 genotyped donors of the cohort, with roughly 18% of those sequences being non-productive. Rather than drawing on any new phenotypic data, the later analysis identified candidate immune exposures from TCR beta sequences and the way those sequences occurred across donors. A later analysis re-examined previously published TCR beta repertoires from around 670 donors and added high-resolution HLA genotyping to investigate patterns of TCR occurrence. In a later genetic analysis, genome-wide SNP genotypes for 398 of the 666 donors were used, and that subset was treated as a discovery cohort. Using immunosequencing, the study profiled T cell repertoires from fewer than 850 subjects and related those repertoires to cytomegalovirus serostatus. All discovery cohort repertoires had been generated using a single sequencing platform. To predict cytomegalovirus infection status, the study brought together high-throughput TCR immunosequencing, statistical association of individual TCRs with disease status, and machine learning. Donor age, sex, ethnicity and CMV serostatus were compiled alongside the repertoire data. A separate validation cohort of roughly 130 different subjects was used in addition to the roughly 700-subject first cohort. The number of donors typed differed by locus, with 629-630 for A, B, C, DRB1 and DQB1, about 500 for DQA1, approximately 570 for DPA1, and over 400 for DPB1. To decide whether each TCR beta V gene segment behaved as functional or pseudogenic, an earlier analysis of some 600 of the donors relied on high-throughput TCR beta sequencing.

The paper's findings and limits, for the study overall: Cytomegalovirus status was reported to be diagnosed by the classifier with high specificity and sensitivity in both the original and validation cohorts. A later analysis associated about 18,000 TCR beta sequences with specific HLA alleles at a false discovery rate of 0.05. In the study, 150 to 200 TCR beta chains were listed as associated with cytomegalovirus. A further reported finding was that TCR beta sequences accurately predicted the HLA-A and HLA-B alleles for most subjects in the first cohort. The presence/absence analyses assumed that sequencing depth was roughly uniform across donors, and that assumption may not be true. Over 15 rarely observed V segments, including chromosome 9 orphons, were excluded from the earlier analysis of almost 600 of the donors because counts were too low. A group of highly shared sequence variants was considered likely to be a technical artifact of the sequencing pipeline. HLA typing was unavailable for some donors at each locus, so association tests used only the typed subset. In an earlier analysis of roughly 560 of the donors, most TCR beta V segments were observed in productive rearrangements about 90% or about 30% of the time, broadly matching IMGT annotations. In a later analysis, TCR association rates were found to vary across HLA loci, with the most associated TCRs seen for DRB1 alleles and the fewest for HLA-C alleles. Correlated functional status among segregating V segments might reflect linkage disequilibrium, but an unknown experimental factor could not be ruled out. In a later analysis, most CMV-associated TCR beta chains were found to appear HLA-restricted, with HLA associations seemingly driven largely by CMV exposure. According to a later analysis, parvovirus B19, influenza, CMV and Epstein-Barr virus appeared linked to several top co-occurrence clusters. The 87-base-pair reads could not distinguish some IMGT-functional V segments, including TRBV6-2 and TRBV6-3, so those segments were excluded. In vitro tests confirmed that a few of the cytomegalovirus-associated TCR beta chains recognize cytomegalovirus antigens. When HLA alleles, especially DR and DQ, strongly co-occurred, attributing TCR associations to individual alleles was difficult. While some public TCRs were present in many individuals, most TCR sequences turned up only very rarely across donors. For the cohort, immune exposure information was limited to CMV serostatus. A later genetic analysis reported fewer N-insertions in productive TCRs among donors in an Asian-associated ancestry cluster than the approximately 700-donor mean. V-gene and J-gene trimming of TCR beta chains was associated with a missense DCLRE1C variant in a later genetic analysis, and the association was replicated in an independent cohort. According to the authors, the approach could potentially be generalized to other disease states and immunological phenotypes. Compared with equally common non-associated chains, HLA-associated TCR beta chains in a later analysis were more clonally expanded and had lower generation probabilities. In this cohort, only TCR beta chains were sequenced, and detectable features were limited by the absence of alpha or paired-chain data.

Library preparation was by the immunoSEQ multiplex PCR assay. The multiplex PCR relied on a mix of 60 forward primers for TCR Vbeta segments and 13 reverse primers for TCR Jbeta segments. The CDR3 region of rearranged TCR beta genes was amplified from genomic DNA with a multiplex PCR assay. Amplified TCR beta libraries were sequenced as 87-base-pair reads on the Illumina HiSeq System. On the study's bioinformatics: In a later analysis, 80 million or so unique TCR beta chains were counted across the 500 to 850 repertoires, and roughly 10 million of these chains were shared by at least two donors. To remove PCR and sequencing errors, raw reads were error-corrected and collapsed into unique sequences using a nearest-neighbor algorithm that merged closely related sequences. To assign V, D and J gene segments, CDR3 sequences were aligned to IMGT reference sequences. Each retained sequence needed at least a six-nucleotide match to both a V gene segment and a J gene segment. A rearrangement counted as productive if the CDR3 had no stop codons and remained in frame with V and J, and every other rearrangement counted as non-productive. Following IMGT convention, CDR3 was defined as the stretch from the second conserved V-encoded cysteine to the conserved J-encoded phenylalanine. The earlier analysis of 587 of the donors excluded sequences that lacked an unambiguous match to a single V gene segment. An earlier analysis of fewer than 750 of the donors called V segments functional above 56.7% productive rearrangements and segregating when the between-donor standard deviation exceeded 5%. To diagnose cytomegalovirus status from the catalog of TCR beta chain sequences, a statistical classification framework was built. V and J gene assignment, in a later analysis, came from comparing TCR nucleotide sequences with IMGT/GENE-DB human TR gene sequences. In a later analysis, CDR3 sequences and most-parsimonious VDJ recombination scenarios were assigned using the TCRdist pipeline. In a later analysis, each TCR beta chain was defined by its CDR3 amino acid sequence together with its V-gene family, and reads lacking a unique V-gene family were excluded. In a later analysis, 450 to 600 highly shared, low-generation-probability nucleotide sequences were removed to address suspected cross-contamination and a sequencing artifact. A later analysis calculated a clonal expansion index for each public chain from normalized within-repertoire ranks of inferred template counts. Generation probabilities in a later analysis came from a VDJ recombination model fitted to out-of-frame rearrangements, and those results were checked against IGoR. In a later analysis, TCR-TCR, TCR-HLA and TCR-CMV co-occurrence was scored with hypergeometric tests, and a repertoire-size bias correction was applied to TCR pairs. False discovery rates were estimated in a later analysis by permuting HLA or CMV assignments 20 times. In a later analysis, co-occurring TCRs were grouped using DBSCAN, with TCRdist sequence similarity added in when clustering inside HLA-allele-positive subsets. For co-occurrence clustering, repertoires with fewer than 30,000 or more than 120,000 public chains were excluded, along with about five repertoires with anomalous nucleotide sharing. Not all clones reach the TCRdb copy of this immuneACCESS table, which keeps in-frame sequences only. Checked studies attribute under half of the gap to unresolved V genes and leave the rest unexplained. V, J and clone size are those of that table, while D and trimming were read from the DNA. This sample lists about 110,000 clones; approximately 11% were detected once. Approximately 15% of the sample belongs to the ten largest clones.

In total, fewer than 750 healthy bone marrow donors made up the cohort. Cohort members were all nominally healthy when sampled, although unrecorded immune exposures were likely present. The donor tested CMV seropositive, placing the donor among the 289 seropositive members of the cohort. A peripheral blood sample was provided by each donor, and peripheral blood mononuclear cells were used for TCR beta sequencing. Genomic DNA extraction from the blood cell samples was performed with the Qiagen DNeasy Blood Extraction Kit. The germline V gene provides CDR1 SGHVS and CDR2 FQNEAQ. From cysteine to phenylalanine, the CDR3 is 17 amino acids long. This entry keeps only the CDR3 DNA: 51 bases, framed from base 1. Trimming removed 4 bases from V and 0 bases from J; the gene matches leave 9 bases unexplained. A few counts support this clone. The antigen it recognizes is unknown. No base quality values were provided; no much bigger clone lies one nucleotide off.

The receptor chain draws on TRBV7-8 and TRBJ1-1, with 9 bases matching TRBD1. The clonotype was recovered from a man in his forties in good health and CMV-seropositive. Sample: PBMCs. The CDR3 reads CASSSDRGFGMNTEAFF. The DNA sequence follows: TGTGCCAGCAGCTCCGACAGGGGGTTTGGGATGAACACTGAAGCTTTCTTT.